A single sample is the source of the 11 T cell receptor beta chains below, sequenced in a study of blood T cell repertoires in COVID-19. The method was immunoSEQ multiplex PCR; TCRdb's version includes in-frame clones alone and lacks a portion of them. This sample yields fewer than 300,000 clones, of which approximately 87% are seen a single time; 7.5% to 9% belongs to the top ten. The specimen sequenced was peripheral blood. The receptor set was obtained from a human donor in a cohort sampled during active COVID-19.

The chain has TRBV5-1 and TRBJ1-2; 7 nucleotides line up with TRBD1. Per the germline V gene, CDR1 is SGHRS and CDR2 is YFSETQ. With V trimmed by 4 bases and J by 8 bases, 8 bases remained unmatched. This CDR3 has 13 residues. The DNA of the CDR3 is TGCGCCAGCAGCAAAGACAGGGTGGGCGGCTACACCTTC. This encodes CASSKDRVGGYTF.

The CDR3 region is CASSYGGAWRLTDTQYF. For the CDR3, the DNA is TGTGCCAGCAGTTACGGCGGAGCGTGGAGACTGACAGATACGCAGTATTTT. The chain combines TRBV6-2 or TRBV6-3 with TRBJ2-3, with D unresolved. The CDR3 has 17 amino acids. Trimming pared 2 bases from V and 3 bases from J, leaving 18 bases between. Germline V CDR1 and CDR2: MNHEY, SVGEGT.

This clone was seen only once. The chain carries TRBV2 and TRBJ1-5; D ambiguous. V lost 6 bases to trimming and J lost 5 bases, with 8 bases between them. CDR1 and CDR2 from the germline V gene are SNHLY and FYNNEI. The CDR3 sequence is 12 residues long. CDR3 nucleotide sequence: TGTGCCAGCAGCACGAGGGATCAGCCCCAGCATTTT. This translates into CASSTRDQPQHF. The whole variable domain, remainder taken from reference TRBV2 and TRBJ1-5, is EPEVTQTPSHQVTQMGQEVILRCVPISNHLYFYWYRQILGQKVEFLVSFYNNEISEKSEIFDDQFSVERPDGSNFTLKIRSTKLEDSAMYFCASSTRDQPQHFGDGTRLSIL.

V usage is TRBV12-2 and J usage is TRBJ2-3; TRBD1, the D gene given by the table, was not confirmed from the DNA. TRBV12-2 is labeled a pseudogene. This CDR3 contains 19 residues. The CDR3 loop is CASRLAYQTGEVPTDTQYF. CDR3 DNA: TGTGCAAGTCGCTTAGCGTATCAGACAGGGGAGGTCCCTACAGATACGCAGTATTTT.

The V and J genes are TRBV7-9 and TRBJ2-5; the D is unclear. The length of the CDR3 is 14 residues. Germline V gene sequence: CDR1 SEHNR, CDR2 FQNEAQ (reference sequence). V lost 1 base to trimming and J lost 2 bases, with 8 bases between them. CDR3 loop: CASSLGQIQETQYF. The DNA for the CDR3 is TGTGCCAGCAGCTTAGGGCAGATACAAGAGACCCAGTACTTC.

This chain uses TRBV4-3 with TRBJ2-5; TRBD2 matches 8 bases. J lost 1 base, V lost 2 bases, and 9 bases had no gene match. This CDR3 is 17 amino acids long. CDR1 and CDR2 from the germline V gene are LGHNA and YSLEER. The CDR3 spells CASSQSRWSGGQETQYF. DNA for the CDR3: TGCGCCAGCAGCCAAAGTCGCTGGAGCGGGGGCCAAGAGACCCAGTACTTC.

The V gene is TRBV7-8, the J gene TRBJ1-5; D possibly corresponds to TRBD1 (6 bases). CDR1 and CDR2 from the germline V gene are SGHVS and FQNEAQ. This CDR3 has 17 amino acids. With 5 bases removed from V and 4 bases from J, the gap between germline ends came to 21 bases. The CDR3 is CASSPRLRTELNQPQHF. For the CDR3, the DNA is TGTGCCAGCAGCCCCCGATTAAGGACAGAGTTGAATCAGCCCCAGCATTTT.

This chain joins TRBV5-1 and TRBJ2-7, with 11 bases identical to TRBD1. The CDR3 has 15 amino acids. V gave up 4 bases and J gave up 7 bases; unmatched junction bases: 10. Germline-derived CDR1 and CDR2 are SGHRS and YFSETQ. CDR3 DNA: TGCGCCAGCAGCCTGGGGACAGGGGGGTTAGGGGAGCAGTACTTC. Its translation: CASSLGTGGLGEQYF.

V gene TRBV6-5 combines with J gene TRBJ2-5; 8 nucleotides match TRBD2. This CDR3 has 12 amino acids. V gave up 7 bases and J gave up 6 bases; unmatched junction bases: 4. Germline values: CDR1 MNHEY, CDR2 SVGAGI. The CDR3 DNA reads TGTGCCAGCACCGGGACTAGGAAGACCCAGTACTTC. Residues: CASTGTRKTQYF.

The rearrangement joins TRBV10-2 to TRBJ1-6, with D tentatively TRBD1 (6 bases). V lost 0 bases and J 8 bases, leaving 11 bases between the germline ends. This CDR3 has 15 residues. Per the germline V gene, CDR1 is WSHSY and CDR2 is SAAADI. The CDR3 sequence: CASSESQGVHSPLHF. CDR3 sequence (DNA): TGCGCCAGCAGTGAGTCACAGGGAGTGCATTCACCCCTCCACTTT.

The chain has TRBV28 and TRBJ1-3; the D gene is possibly TRBD1 (5 bases). Between the trimmed V and J ends, which lost 4 bases and 1 base, there was a span of 14 bases. The germline gives CDR1 MDHEN, CDR2 SYDVKM. The CDR3 is made up of 16 amino acids. CDR3: CASSSGGVESGNTIYF. The CDR3 coding sequence is TGTGCCAGCAGTTCGGGGGGGGTAGAGTCTGGAAACACCATATATTTT.